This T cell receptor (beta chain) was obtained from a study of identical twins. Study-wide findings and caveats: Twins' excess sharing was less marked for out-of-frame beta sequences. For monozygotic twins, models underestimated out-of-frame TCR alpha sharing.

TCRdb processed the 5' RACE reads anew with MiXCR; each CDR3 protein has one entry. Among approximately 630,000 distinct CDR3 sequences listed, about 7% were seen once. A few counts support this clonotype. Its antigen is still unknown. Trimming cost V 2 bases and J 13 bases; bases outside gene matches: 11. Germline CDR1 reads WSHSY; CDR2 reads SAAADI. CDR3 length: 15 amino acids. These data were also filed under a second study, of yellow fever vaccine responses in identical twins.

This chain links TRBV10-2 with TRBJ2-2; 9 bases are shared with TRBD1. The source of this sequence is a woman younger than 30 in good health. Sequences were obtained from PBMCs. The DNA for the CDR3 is TGCGCCAGCAGTGAGCCCGGTGACAGGGGGGAATGGCTGTTTTTT. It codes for CASSEPGDRGEWLFF.